This T cell receptor (beta chain) was recovered during a study of blood T cell repertoires in COVID-19. Germline CDR1 is SQVTM and CDR2 is ANQGSEA. With V trimmed by 8 bases and J by 1 base, 8 bases remained unmatched. This CDR3 spans 14 amino acids. Measured with immunoSEQ multiplex PCR; TCRdb has only the in-frame clones, and not every one. The table includes 150,000 to 200,000 clones, 83% detected once. Sequencing used peripheral blood. The receptor comes from a woman between 70 and 85 years old with COVID-19, enrolled during active disease. The chain recombines TRBV29-1 with TRBJ2-3; 8 bases agree with TRBD1. The CDR3 loop reads CSSTLDRGTDTQYF. CDR3 nucleotide sequence: TGCAGCTCGACGTTGGACAGGGGCACAGATACGCAGTATTTT.